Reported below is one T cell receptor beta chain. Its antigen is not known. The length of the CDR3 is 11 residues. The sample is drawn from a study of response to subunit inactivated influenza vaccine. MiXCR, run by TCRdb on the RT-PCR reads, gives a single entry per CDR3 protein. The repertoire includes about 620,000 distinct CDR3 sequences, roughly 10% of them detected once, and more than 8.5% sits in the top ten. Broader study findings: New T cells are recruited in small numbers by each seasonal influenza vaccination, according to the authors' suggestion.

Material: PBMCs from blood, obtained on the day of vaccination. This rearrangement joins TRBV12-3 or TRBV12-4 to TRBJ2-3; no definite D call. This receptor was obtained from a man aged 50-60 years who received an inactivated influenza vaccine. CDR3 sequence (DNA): TGTGTAACGTCCAGCACAGATACGCAGTATTTT. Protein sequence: CVTSSTDTQYF.